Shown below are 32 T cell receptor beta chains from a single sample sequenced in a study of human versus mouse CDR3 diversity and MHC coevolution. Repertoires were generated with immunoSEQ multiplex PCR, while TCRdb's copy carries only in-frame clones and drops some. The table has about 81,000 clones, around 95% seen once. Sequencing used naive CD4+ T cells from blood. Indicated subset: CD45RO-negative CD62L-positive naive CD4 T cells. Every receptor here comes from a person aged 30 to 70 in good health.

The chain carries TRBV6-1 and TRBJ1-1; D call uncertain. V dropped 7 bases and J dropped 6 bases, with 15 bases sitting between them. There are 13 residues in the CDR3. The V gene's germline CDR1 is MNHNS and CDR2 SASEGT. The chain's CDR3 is CASNTAPRAEAFF. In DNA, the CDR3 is TGTGCCAGCAATACGGCCCCGCGGGCTGAAGCTTTCTTT.

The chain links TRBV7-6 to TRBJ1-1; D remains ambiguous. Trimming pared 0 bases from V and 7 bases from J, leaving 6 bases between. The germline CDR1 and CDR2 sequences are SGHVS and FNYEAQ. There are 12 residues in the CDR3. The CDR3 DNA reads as TGTGCCAGCAGCTTAGCATTCAGTGAAGCTTTCTTT. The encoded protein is CASSLAFSEAFF.

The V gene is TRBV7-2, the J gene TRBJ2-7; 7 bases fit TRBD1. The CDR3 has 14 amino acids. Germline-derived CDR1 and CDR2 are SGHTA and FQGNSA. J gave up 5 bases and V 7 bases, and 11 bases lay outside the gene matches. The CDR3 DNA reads TGTGCCAGCAATCTAGGAGTAGGGGGCAACGAGCAGTACTTC. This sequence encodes CASNLGVGGNEQYF.

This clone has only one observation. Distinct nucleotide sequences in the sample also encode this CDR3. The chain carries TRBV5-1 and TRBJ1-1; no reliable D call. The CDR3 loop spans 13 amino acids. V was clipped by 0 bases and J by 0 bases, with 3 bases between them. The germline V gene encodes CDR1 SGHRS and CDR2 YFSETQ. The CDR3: CASSLAVNTEAFF. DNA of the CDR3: TGCGCCAGCAGCTTGGCTGTGAACACTGAAGCTTTCTTT.

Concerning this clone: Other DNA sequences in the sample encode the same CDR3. The CDR3 is CASSKDRVNEKLFF. For the CDR3, the DNA is TGTGCCAGCAGTAAGGACAGGGTTAATGAAAAACTGTTTTTT. J is TRBJ1-4 and V is TRBV6-6, with 8 bases aligning to TRBD1. V shed 5 bases, J shed 4 bases, and the junction held 3 bases outside the gene matches. Germline V CDR1 and CDR2: MNHNY, SVGAGI (reference sequence). The CDR3 length is 14 residues.

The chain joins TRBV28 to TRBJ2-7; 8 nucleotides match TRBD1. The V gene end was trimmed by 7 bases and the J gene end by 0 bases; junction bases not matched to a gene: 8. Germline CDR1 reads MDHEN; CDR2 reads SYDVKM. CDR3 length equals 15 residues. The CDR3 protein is CASKPAGQGSYEQYF. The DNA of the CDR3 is TGTGCCAGCAAACCCGCCGGACAGGGCTCCTACGAGCAGTACTTC.

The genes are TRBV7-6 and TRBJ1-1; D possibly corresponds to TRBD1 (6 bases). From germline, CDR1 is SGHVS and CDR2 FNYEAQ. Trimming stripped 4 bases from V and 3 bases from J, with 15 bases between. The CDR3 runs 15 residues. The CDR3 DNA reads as TGTGCCAGCAGCTCAAAAAGACAGGATCACACTGAAGCTTTCTTT. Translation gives CASSSKRQDHTEAFF.

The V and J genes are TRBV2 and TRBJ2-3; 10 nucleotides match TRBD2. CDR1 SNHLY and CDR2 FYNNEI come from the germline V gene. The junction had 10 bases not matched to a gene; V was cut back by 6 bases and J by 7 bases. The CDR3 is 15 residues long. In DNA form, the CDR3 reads TGTGCCAGCAGGATACTAGCGGGAACTAAAAATACGCAGTATTTT. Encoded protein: CASRILAGTKNTQYF.

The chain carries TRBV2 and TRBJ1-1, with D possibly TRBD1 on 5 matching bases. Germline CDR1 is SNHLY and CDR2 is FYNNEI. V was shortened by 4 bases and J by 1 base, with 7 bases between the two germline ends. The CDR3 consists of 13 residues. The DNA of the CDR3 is TGTGCCAGCAGTGGGACAAGGAACACTGAAGCTTTCTTT. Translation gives CASSGTRNTEAFF.

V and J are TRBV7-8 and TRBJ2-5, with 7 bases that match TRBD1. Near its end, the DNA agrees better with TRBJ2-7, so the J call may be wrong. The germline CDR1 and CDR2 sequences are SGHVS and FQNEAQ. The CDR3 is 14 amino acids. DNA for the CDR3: TGTGCCAGCACCGATGGGGGACAGAACTACGAGCAGTACTTC. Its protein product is CASTDGGQNYEQYF.

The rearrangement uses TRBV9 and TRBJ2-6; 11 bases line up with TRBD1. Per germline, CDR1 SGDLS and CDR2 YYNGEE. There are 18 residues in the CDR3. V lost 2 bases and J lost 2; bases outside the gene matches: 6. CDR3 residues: CASSVRDRGDAGANVLTF. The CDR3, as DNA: TGTGCCAGCAGCGTCCGGGACAGGGGGGACGCTGGGGCCAACGTCCTGACTTTC.

As DNA, the CDR3 is TGTGCCAGCGCACCGGGACACTCTAACTATGGCTACACCTTC. This gives the protein CASAPGHSNYGYTF. This chain joins TRBV19 and TRBJ1-2; TRBD1 is a possible D gene (6 bases). Trimming took off 9 bases at V and 0 bases at J, with 14 bases between the two ends. Germline CDR1 is LNHDA and CDR2 is SQIVND (reference sequence). The CDR3 length is 14 residues.

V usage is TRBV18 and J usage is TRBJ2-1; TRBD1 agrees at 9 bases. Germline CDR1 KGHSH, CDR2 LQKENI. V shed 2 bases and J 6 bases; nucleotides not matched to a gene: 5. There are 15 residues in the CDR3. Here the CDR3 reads CASSPSGQGSNEQFF. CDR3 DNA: TGTGCCAGCTCACCATCCGGACAGGGGAGCAATGAGCAGTTCTTC. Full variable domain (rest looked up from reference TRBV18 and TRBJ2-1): NAGVMQNPRHLVRRRGQEARLRCSPMKGHSHVYWYRQLPEEGLKFMVYLQKENIIDESGMPKERFSAEFPKEGPSILRIQQVVRGDSAAYFCASSPSGQGSNEQFFGPGTRLTVL.

CDR3 region: CASSRGGPVATDTQYF. Here the CDR3 DNA reads TGTGCCAGCAGTAGGGGAGGGCCAGTCGCTACAGATACGCAGTATTTT. This rearrangement joins TRBV28 to TRBJ2-3, with 7 bases that match TRBD2. The germline V gene encodes CDR1 MDHEN and CDR2 SYDVKM. The V segment lost 5 bases and the J segment 3 bases; nucleotides outside the gene matches: 11. This CDR3 has 16 residues. Full variable domain (missing parts from reference TRBV28 and TRBJ2-3): DVKVTQSSRYLVKRTGEKVFLECVQDMDHENMFWYRQDPGLGLRLIYFSYDVKMKEKGDIPEGYSVSREKKERFSLILESASTNQTSMYLCASSRGGPVATDTQYFGPGTRLTVL.

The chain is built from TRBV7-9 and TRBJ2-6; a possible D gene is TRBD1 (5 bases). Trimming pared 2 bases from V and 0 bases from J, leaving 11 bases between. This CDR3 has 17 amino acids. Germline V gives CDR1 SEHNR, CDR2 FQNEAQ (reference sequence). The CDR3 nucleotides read TGTGCCAGCAGCTTAAAAACAGGTAGCTCTGGGGCCAACGTCCTGACTTTC. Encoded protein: CASSLKTGSSGANVLTF. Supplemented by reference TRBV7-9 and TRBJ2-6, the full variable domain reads DTGVSQNPRHKITKRGQNVTFRCDPISEHNRLYWYRQTLGQGPEFLTYFQNEAQLEKSRLLSDRFSAERPKGSFSTLEIQRTEQGDSAMYLCASSLKTGSSGANVLTFGAGSRLTVL.

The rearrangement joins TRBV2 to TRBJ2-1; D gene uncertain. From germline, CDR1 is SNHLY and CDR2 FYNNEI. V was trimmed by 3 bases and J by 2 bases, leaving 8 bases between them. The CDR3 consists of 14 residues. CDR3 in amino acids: CASSEARTYNEQFF. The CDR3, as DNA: TGTGCCAGCAGTGAGGCCCGAACCTACAATGAGCAGTTCTTC.

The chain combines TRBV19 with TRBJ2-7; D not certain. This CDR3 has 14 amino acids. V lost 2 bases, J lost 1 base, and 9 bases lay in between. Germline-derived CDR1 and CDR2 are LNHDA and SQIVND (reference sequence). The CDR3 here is CASSISYGSYEQYF. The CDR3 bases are TGTGCCAGTAGTATATCTTACGGTTCCTACGAGCAGTACTTC. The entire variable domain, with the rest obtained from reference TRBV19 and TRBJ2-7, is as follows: DGGITQSPKYLFRKEGQNVTLSCEQNLNHDAMYWYRQDPGQGLRLIYYSQIVNDFQKGDIAEGYSVSREKKESFPLTVTSAQKNPTAFYLCASSISYGSYEQYFGPGTRLTVT.

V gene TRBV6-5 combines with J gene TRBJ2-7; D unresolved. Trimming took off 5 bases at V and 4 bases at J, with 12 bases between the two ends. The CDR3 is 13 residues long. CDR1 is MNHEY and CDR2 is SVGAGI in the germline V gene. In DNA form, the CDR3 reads TGTGCCAGCAGTGCCTCCCTAGAATACGAGCAGTACTTC. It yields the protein CASSASLEYEQYF.

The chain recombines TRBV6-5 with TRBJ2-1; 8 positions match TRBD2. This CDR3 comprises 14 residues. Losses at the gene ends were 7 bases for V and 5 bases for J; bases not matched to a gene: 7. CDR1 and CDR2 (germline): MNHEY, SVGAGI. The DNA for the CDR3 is TGTGCCAGCAAAGTGAGCGGGAGAAACAATGAGCAGTTCTTC. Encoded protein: CASKVSGRNNEQFF.

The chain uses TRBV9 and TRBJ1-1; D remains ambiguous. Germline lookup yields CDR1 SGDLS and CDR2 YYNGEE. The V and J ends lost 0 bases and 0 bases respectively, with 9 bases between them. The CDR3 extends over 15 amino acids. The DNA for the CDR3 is TGTGCCAGCAGCGTAGCGCCTCGGGTGAACACTGAAGCTTTCTTT. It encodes CASSVAPRVNTEAFF.

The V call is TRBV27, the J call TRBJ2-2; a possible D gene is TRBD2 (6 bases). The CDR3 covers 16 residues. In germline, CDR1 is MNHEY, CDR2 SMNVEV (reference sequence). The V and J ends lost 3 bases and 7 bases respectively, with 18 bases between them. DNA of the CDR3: TGTGCCAGCAGTTTTTATGGGACTGAGCCCGGCGGGGAGCTGTTTTTT. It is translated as CASSFYGTEPGGELFF.

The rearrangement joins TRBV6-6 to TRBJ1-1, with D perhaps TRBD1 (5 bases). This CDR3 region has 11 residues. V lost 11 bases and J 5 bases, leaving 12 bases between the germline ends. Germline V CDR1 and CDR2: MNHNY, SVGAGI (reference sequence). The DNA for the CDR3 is TGTGCCCTGAGGGGAGGTACTGAAGCTTTCTTT. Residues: CALRGGTEAFF.

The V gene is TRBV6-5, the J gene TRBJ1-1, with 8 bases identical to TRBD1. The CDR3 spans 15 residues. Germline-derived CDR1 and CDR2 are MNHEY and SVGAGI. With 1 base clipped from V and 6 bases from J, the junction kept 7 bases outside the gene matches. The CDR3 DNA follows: TGTGCCAGCAGTTACTTGGCAGGGGGCCGACCTGAAGCTTTCTTT. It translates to CASSYLAGGRPEAFF.

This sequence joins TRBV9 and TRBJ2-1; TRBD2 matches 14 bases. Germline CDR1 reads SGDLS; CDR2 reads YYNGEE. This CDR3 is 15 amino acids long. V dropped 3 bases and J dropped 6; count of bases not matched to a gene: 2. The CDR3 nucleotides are TGTGCCAGCAGCGGACTAGCGGGGGGGATCAATGAGCAGTTCTTC. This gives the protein CASSGLAGGINEQFF.

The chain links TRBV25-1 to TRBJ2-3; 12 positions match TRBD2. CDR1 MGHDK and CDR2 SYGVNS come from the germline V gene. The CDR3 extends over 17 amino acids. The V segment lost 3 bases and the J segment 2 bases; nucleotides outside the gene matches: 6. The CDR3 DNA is TGTGCCAGCAGTGACCCCGGACTAGCGGGACTCACAGATACGCAGTATTTT. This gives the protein CASSDPGLAGLTDTQYF.

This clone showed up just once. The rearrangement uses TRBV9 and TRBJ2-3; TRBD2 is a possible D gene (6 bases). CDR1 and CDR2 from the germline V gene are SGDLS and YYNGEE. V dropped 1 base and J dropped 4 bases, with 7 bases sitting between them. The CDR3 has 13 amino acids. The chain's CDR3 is CASSVTGADTQYF. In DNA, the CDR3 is TGTGCCAGCAGCGTAACGGGGGCAGATACGCAGTATTTT.

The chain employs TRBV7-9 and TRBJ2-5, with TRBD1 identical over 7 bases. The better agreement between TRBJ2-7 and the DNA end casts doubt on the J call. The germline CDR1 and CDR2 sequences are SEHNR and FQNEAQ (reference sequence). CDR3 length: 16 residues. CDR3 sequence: CASSLALTGSSYEQYF. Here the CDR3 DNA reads TGTGCCAGCAGCTTAGCTCTGACAGGGAGCTCCTACGAGCAGTACTTC.

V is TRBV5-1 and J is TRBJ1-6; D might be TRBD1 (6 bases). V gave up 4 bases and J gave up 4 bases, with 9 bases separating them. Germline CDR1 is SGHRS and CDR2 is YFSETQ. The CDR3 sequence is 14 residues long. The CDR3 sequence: CASSPGVYNSPLHF. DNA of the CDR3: TGCGCCAGCAGCCCAGGGGTTTATAATTCACCCCTCCACTTT.

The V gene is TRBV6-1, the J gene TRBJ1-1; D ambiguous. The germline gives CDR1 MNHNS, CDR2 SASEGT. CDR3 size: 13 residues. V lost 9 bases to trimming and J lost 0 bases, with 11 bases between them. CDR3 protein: CASLHKMNTEAFF. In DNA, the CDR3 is TGTGCCAGTTTACACAAGATGAACACTGAAGCTTTCTTT.

This chain's CDR3 is CASRKGQVSYEQYF. For the CDR3, the DNA is TGTGCCAGCAGAAAGGGACAGGTTTCCTACGAGCAGTACTTC. The J gene is TRBJ2-7, the V gene TRBV7-2; TRBD1 matches 8 bases. Looked up from germline, CDR1 is SGHTA and CDR2 is FQGNSA. The CDR3 consists of 14 residues. The V and J ends lost 6 bases and 1 base, in that order; junction bases with no gene match: 5.

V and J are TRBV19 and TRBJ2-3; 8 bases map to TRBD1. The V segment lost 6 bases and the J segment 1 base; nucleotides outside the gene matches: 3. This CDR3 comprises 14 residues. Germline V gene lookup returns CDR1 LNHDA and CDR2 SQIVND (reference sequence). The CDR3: CASRADRGTDTQYF. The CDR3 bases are TGTGCCAGTAGAGCGGACAGGGGCACAGATACGCAGTATTTT.

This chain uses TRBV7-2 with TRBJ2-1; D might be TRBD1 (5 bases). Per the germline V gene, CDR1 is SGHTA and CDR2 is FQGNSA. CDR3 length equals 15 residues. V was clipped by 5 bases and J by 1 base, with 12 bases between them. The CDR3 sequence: CASSAWGGSYNEQFF. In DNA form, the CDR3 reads TGTGCCAGCAGCGCCTGGGGCGGTTCCTACAATGAGCAGTTCTTC.